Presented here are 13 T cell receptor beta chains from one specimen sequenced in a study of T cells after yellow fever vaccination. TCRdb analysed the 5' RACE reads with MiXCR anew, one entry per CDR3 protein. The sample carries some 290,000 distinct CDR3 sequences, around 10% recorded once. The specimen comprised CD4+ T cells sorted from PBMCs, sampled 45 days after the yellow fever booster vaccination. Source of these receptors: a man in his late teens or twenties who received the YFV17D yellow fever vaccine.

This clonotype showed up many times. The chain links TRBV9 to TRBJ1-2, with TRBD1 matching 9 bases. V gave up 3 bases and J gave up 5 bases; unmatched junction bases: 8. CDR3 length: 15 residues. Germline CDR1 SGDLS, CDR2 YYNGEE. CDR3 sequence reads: CASSAGTGNLYGYTF. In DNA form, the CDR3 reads TGTGCCAGCAGCGCCGGGACAGGGAATCTTTATGGCTACACCTTC.

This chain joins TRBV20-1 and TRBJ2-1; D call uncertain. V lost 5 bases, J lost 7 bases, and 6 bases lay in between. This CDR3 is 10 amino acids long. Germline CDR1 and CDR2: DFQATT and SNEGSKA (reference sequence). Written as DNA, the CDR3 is TGCAGTGCTTCCGATAATGAGCAGTTCTTC. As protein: CSASDNEQFF.

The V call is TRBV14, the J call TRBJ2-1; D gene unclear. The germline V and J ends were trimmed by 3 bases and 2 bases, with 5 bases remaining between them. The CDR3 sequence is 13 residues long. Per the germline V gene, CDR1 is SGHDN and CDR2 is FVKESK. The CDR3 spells CASSQTAYNEQFF. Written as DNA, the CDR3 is TGTGCCAGCAGCCAGACGGCCTACAATGAGCAGTTCTTC.

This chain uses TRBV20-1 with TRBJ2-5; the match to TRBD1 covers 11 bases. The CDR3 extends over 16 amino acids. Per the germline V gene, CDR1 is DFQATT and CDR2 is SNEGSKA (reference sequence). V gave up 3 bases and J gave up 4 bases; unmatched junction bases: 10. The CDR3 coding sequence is TGCAGTGCTAGGTCCCCGGGACAGGGGGTCGCAGAGACCCAGTACTTC. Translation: CSARSPGQGVAETQYF.

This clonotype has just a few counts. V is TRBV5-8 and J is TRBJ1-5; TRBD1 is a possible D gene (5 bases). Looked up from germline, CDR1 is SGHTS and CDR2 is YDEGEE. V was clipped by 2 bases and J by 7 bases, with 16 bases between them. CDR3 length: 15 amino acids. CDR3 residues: CASSFGRGVGQPQHF. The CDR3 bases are TGTGCCAGCAGCTTCGGTAGGGGAGTCGGCCAGCCCCAGCATTTT.

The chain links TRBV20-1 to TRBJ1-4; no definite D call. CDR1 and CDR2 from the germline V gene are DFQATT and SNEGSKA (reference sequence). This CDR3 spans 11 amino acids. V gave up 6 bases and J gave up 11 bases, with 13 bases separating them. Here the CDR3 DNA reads TGCAGTGCGCCTAAATACGGGAAACTGTTTTTT. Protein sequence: CSAPKYGKLFF.

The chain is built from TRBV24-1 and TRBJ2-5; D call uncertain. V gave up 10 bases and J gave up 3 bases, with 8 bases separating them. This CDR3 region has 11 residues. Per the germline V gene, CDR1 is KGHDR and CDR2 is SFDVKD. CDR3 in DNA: TGTGCCACTGGCGAAGAAGAGACCCAGTACTTC. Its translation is CATGEEETQYF.

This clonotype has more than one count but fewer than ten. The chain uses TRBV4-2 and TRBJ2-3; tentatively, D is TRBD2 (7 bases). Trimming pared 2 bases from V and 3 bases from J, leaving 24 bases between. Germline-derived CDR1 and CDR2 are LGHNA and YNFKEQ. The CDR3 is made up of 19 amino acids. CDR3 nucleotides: TGTGCCAGCAGCCAACGAAGATCGGGGGACACGGGGGGAACAGATACGCAGTATTTT. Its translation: CASSQRRSGDTGGTDTQYF.

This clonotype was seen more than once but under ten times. The CDR3 DNA is TGTGCCAGCAGCTTAGCTGGGGTAAGTCAGCCCCAGCATTTT. Its translation is CASSLAGVSQPQHF. This sequence joins TRBV7-9 and TRBJ1-5; D call uncertain. Germline assignment: CDR1 SEHNR and CDR2 FQNEAQ (reference sequence). There are 14 residues in the CDR3. The V and J ends lost 0 bases and 6 bases respectively, with 9 bases between them.

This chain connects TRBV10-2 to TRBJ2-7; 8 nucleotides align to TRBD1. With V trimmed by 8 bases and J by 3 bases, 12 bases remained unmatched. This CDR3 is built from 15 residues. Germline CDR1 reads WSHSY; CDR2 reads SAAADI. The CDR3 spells CASEKTGTGRYEQYF. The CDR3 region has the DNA TGCGCCAGCGAGAAAACGGGGACAGGCCGCTACGAGCAGTACTTC.

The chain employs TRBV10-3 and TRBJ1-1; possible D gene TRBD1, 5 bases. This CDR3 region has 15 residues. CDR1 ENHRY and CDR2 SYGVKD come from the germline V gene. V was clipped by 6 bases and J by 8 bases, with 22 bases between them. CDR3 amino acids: CAISPNPRGRNEAFF. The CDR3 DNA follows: TGTGCCATCAGCCCCAACCCAAGGGGCCGGAACGAAGCTTTCTTT.

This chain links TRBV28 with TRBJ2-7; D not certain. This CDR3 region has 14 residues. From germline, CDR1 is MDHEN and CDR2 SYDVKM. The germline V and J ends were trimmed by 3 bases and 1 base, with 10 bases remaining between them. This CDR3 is CASSFRLQSYEQYV. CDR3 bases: TGTGCCAGCAGTTTCCGCTTGCAGTCCTACGAGCAGTACGTC.

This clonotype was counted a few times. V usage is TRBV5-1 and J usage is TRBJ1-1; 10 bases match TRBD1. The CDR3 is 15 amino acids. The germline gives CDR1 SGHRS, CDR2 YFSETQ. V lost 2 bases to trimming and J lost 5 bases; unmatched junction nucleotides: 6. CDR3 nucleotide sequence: TGCGCCAGCAGCTTTATAGGACAGGGGGAAACTGAAGCTTTCTTT. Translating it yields CASSFIGQGETEAFF.